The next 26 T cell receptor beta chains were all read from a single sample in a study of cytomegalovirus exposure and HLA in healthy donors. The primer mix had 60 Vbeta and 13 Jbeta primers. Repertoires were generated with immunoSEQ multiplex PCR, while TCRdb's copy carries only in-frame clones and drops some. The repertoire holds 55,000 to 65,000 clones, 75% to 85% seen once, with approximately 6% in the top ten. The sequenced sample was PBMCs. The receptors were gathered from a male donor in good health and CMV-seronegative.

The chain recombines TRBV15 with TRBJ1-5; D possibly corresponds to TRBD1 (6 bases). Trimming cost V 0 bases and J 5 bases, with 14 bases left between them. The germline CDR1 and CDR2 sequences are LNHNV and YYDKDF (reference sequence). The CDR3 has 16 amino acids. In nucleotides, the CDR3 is TGTGCCACCAGCAGAGATCGGGGAGGGGGGGATCAGCCCCAGCATTTT. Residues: CATSRDRGGGDQPQHF. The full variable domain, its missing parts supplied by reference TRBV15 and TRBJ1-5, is DAMVIQNPRYQVTQFGKPVTLSCSQTLNHNVMYWYQQKSSQAPKLLFHYYDKDFNNEADTPDNFQSRRPNTSFCFLDIRSPGLGDTAMYLCATSRDRGGGDQPQHFGDGTRLSIL.

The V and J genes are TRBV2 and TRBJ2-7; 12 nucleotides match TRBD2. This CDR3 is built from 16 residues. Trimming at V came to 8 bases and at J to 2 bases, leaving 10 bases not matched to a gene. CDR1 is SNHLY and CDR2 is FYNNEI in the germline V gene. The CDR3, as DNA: TGTGCCAGCCTTGGTCGGACTAGCGGGGCCCCCTACGAGCAGTACTTC. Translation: CASLGRTSGAPYEQYF.

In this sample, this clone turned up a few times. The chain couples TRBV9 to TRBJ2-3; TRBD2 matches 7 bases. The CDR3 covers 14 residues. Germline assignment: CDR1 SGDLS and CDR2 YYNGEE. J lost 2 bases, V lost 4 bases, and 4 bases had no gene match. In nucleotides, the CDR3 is TGTGCCAGCAGCCCGCGGGGGACCACAGATACGCAGTATTTT. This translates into CASSPRGTTDTQYF.

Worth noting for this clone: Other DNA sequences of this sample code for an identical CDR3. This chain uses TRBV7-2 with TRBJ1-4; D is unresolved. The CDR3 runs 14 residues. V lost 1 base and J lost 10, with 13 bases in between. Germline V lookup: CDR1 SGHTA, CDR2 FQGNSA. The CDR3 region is CASSLGRSAGKLFF. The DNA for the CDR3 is TGTGCCAGCAGCTTAGGGAGGTCGGCGGGAAAACTGTTTTTT.

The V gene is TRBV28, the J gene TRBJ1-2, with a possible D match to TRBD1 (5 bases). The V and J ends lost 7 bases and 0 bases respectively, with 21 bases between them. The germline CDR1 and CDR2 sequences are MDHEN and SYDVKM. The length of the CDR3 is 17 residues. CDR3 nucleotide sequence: TGTGCCAGCACCCCGAGGTGGGGCAGGGCGGCTAACTATGGCTACACCTTC. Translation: CASTPRWGRAANYGYTF.

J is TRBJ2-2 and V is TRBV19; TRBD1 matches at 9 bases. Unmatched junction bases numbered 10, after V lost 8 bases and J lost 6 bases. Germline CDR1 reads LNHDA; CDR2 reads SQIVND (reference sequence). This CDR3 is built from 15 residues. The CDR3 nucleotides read TGTGCCAGTGGATACGGTCGGACAGGGGCCGGGGAGCTGTTTTTT. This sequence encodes CASGYGRTGAGELFF.

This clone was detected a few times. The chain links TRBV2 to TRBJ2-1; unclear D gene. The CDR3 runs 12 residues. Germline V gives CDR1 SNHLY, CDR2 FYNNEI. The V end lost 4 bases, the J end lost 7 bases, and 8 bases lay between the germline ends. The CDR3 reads CASSGDPNEQFF. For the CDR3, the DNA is TGTGCCAGCAGTGGAGATCCGAATGAGCAGTTCTTC. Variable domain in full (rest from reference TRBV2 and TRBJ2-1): EPEVTQTPSHQVTQMGQEVILRCVPISNHLYFYWYRQILGQKVEFLVSFYNNEISEKSEIFDDQFSVERPDGSNFTLKIRSTKLEDSAMYFCASSGDPNEQFFGPGTRLTVL.

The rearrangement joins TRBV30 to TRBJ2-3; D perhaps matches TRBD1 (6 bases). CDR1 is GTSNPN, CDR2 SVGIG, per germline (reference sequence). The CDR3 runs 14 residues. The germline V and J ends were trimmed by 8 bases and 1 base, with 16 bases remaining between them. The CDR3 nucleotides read TGTGCCGGAAGATACAGGGCACGCACAGATACGCAGTATTTT. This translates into CAGRYRARTDTQYF.

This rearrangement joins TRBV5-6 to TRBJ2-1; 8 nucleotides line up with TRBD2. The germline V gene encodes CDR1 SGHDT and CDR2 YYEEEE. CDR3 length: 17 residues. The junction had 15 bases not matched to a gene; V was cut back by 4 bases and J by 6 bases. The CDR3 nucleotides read TGTGCCAGCAGCCAGGGACTAACGGGGGGGCCGGGCAATGAGCAGTTCTTC. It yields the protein CASSQGLTGGPGNEQFF.

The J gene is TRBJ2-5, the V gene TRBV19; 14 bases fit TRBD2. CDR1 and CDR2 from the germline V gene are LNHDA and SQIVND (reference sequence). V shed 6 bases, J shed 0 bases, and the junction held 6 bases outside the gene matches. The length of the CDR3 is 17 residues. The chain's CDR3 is CASSTRLAGGYQETQYF. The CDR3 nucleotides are TGTGCCAGTAGCACTCGACTAGCGGGGGGGTACCAAGAGACCCAGTACTTC.

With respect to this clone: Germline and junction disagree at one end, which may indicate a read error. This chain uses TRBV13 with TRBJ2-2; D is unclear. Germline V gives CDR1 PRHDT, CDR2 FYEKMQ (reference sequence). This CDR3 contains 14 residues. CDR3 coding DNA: TGTGCCAGCAGCCTAATGTCGAAAACCGGGGAGCTGTTTTTT. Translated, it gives CASSLMSKTGELFF.

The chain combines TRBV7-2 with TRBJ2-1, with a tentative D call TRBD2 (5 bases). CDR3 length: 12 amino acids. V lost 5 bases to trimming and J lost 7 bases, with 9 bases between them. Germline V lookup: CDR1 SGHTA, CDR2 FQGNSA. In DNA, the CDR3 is TGTGCCAGCAGCCTGACTATTAATGAGCAGTTCTTC. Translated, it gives CASSLTINEQFF.

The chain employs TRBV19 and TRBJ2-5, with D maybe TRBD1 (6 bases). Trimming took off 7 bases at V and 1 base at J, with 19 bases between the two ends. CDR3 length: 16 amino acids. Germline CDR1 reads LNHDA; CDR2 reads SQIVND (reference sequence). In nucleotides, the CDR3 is TGTGCCAGTATCCCGATGCGGTCCAGGGGCCAAGAGACCCAGTACTTC. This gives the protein CASIPMRSRGQETQYF.

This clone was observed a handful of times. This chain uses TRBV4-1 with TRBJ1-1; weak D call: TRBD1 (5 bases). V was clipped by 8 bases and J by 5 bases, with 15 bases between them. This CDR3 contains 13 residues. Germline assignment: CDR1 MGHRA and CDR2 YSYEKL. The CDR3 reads CASSRGGDTEAFF. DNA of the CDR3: TGCGCCAGCTCTAGGGGCGGGGATACTGAAGCTTTCTTT.

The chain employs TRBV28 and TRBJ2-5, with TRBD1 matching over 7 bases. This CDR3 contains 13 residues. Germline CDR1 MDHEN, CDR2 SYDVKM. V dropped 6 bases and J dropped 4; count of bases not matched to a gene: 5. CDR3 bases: TGTGCCAGCAGGCAAACAGGGGTAGAGACCCAGTACTTC. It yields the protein CASRQTGVETQYF.

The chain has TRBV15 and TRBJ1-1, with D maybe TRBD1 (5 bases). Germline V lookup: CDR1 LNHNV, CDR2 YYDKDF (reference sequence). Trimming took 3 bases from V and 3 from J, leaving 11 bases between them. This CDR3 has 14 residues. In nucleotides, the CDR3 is TGTGCCACCAGCAGGACAGCCTTGGACACTGAAGCTTTCTTT. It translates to CATSRTALDTEAFF.

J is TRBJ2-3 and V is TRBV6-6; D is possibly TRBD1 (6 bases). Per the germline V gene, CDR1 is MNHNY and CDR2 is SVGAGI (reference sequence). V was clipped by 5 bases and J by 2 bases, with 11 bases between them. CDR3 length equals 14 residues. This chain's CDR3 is CASSGQGNTDTQYF. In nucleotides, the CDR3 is TGTGCCAGCAGTGGGCAGGGGAACACAGATACGCAGTATTTT.

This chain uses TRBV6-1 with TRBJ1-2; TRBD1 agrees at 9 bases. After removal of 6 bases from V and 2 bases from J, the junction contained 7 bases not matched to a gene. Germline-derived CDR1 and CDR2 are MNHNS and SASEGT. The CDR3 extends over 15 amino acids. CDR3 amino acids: CASSPDRGPNYGYTF. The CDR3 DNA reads TGTGCCAGCAGCCCGGACAGGGGCCCCAACTATGGCTACACCTTC.

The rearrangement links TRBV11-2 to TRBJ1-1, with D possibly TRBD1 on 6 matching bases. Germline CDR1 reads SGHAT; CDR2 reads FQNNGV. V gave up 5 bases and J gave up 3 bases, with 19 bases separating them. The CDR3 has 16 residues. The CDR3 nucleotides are TGTGCCAGCAGCACGGGGCGGGGGGCACTGGACACTGAAGCTTTCTTT. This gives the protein CASSTGRGALDTEAFF.

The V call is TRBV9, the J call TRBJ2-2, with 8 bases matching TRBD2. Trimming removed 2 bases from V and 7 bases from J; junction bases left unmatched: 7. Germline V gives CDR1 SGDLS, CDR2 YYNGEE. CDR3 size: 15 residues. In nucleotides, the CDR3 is TGTGCCAGCAGCGTTACCGGGGGGGCCGGCGGGGAGCTGTTTTTT. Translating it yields CASSVTGGAGGELFF.

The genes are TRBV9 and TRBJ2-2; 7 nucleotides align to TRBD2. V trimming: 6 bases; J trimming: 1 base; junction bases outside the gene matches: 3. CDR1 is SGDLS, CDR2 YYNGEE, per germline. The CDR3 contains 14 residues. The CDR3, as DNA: TGTGCCAGCACCCCGGGGGGGAACACCGGGGAGCTGTTTTTT. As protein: CASTPGGNTGELFF.

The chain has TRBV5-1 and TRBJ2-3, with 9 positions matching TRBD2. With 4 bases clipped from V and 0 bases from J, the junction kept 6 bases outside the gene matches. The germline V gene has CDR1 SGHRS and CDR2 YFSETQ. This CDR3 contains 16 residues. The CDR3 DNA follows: TGCGCCAGCAGCACAGGACTAGCGATGAGCACAGATACGCAGTATTTT. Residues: CASSTGLAMSTDTQYF.

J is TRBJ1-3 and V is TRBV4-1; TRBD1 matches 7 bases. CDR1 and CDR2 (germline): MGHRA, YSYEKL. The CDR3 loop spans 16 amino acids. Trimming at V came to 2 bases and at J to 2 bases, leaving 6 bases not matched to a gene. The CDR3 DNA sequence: TGCGCCAGCAGCCAACAGGGGGTGGTAACTGGAAACACCATATATTTT. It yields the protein CASSQQGVVTGNTIYF.

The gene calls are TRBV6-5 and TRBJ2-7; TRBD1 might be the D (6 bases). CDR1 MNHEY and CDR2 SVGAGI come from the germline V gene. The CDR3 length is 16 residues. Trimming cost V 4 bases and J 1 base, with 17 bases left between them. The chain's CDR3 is CASSSRDTGGSYEQYF. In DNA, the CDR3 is TGTGCCAGCAGTTCCCGGGACACCGGAGGATCCTACGAGCAGTACTTC.

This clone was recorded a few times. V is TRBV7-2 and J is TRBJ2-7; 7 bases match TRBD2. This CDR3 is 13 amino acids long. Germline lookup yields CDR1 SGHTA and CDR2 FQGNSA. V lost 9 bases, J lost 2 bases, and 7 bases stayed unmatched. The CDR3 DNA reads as TGTGCCAGTAGCGTGGCGGGAGCCTACGAGCAGTACTTC. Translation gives CASSVAGAYEQYF.

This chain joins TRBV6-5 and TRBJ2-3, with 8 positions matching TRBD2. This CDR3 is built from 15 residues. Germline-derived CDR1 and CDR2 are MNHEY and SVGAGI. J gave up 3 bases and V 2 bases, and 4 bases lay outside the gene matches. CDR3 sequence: CASSYTGGGTDTQYF. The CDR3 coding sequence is TGTGCCAGCAGTTACACGGGGGGGGGTACAGATACGCAGTATTTT.